This TCR beta chain comes out of a study of blood T cells in healthy people across ages. Through a sample-barcoded 5' primer and a J-beta primer mix, a second PCR was run for 7 to 11 cycles. TCRdb called the 5' RACE reads again in MiXCR, with one record for every CDR3 protein. This table holds some 760,000 distinct CDR3 sequences, approximately 25% found once. The CDR3 sequence is 16 residues long. The data also belong to a second study, concerning T cells of mothers and their children.

Sample: blood. The chain joins TRBV21-1 to TRBJ2-3; the table gives TRBD2 as D, unverified against the DNA. TRBV21-1 is a pseudogene. The receptor's source is a boy aged 5 to 17 in good health. The CDR3 spells CASSKALKRDPDTQYF. CDR3 in DNA: TGTGCCAGCAGCAAAGCGCTTAAGCGGGACCCAGATACGCAGTATTTT.